The sequence of this TCR beta chain was determined in a study of T cell repertoires in cytomegalovirus infection. The overall study: The authors relied on CMV epitopes, both recently identified HLA-C-restricted and well-studied HLA-B-restricted. Public TCR beta signatures indicated both CMV infection and matching HLA type. Overall study findings and caveats: Clonotypes of TCR beta that were HLA-C-restricted and CMV-specific dominated the ex vivo response.

As for this clonotype: Its antigen is as yet unknown.

TCRdb re-called the reads with MiXCR, one entry per CDR3 protein. Here the sample spans some 900,000 distinct CDR3 sequences, approximately 32% being singletons. Trimming cost V 0 bases and J 3 bases, with 5 bases left between them. Germline CDR1 is SEHNR and CDR2 is FQNEAQ (reference sequence). The CDR3 is 13 residues long. The sample here was cultured CD8+ T cells from PBMCs, taken from culture after CMV antigen stimulation. This clonotype was sampled from a human donor in good health (CMV status not recorded). Some clones in this sample may be carry-over from other donors' samples. The chain joins TRBV7-9 to TRBJ1-2; D unresolved. DNA of the CDR3: TGTGCCAGCAGCTTAGCGGCCCACTATGGCTACACCTTC. This codes for CASSLAAHYGYTF.